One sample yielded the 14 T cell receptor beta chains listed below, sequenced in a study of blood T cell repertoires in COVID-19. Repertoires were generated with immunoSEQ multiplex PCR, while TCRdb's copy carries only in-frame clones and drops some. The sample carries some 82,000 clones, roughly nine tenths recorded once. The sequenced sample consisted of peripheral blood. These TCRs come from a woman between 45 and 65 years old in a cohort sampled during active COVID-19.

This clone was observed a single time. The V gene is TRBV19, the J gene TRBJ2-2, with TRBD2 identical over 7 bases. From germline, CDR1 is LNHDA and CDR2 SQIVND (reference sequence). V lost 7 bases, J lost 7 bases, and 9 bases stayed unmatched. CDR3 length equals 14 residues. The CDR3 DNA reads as TGTGCCAGTAAAAGGGCGCGGGAGAACGGGGAGCTGTTTTTT. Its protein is CASKRARENGELFF. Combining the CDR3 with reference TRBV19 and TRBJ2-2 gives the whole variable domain DGGITQSPKYLFRKEGQNVTLSCEQNLNHDAMYWYRQDPGQGLRLIYYSQIVNDFQKGDIAEGYSVSREKKESFPLTVTSAQKNPTAFYLCASKRARENGELFFGEGSRLTVL.

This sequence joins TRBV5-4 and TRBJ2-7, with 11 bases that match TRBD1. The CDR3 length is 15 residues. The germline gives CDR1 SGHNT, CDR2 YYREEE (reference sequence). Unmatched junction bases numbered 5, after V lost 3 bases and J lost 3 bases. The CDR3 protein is CASSWDRGEIYEQYF. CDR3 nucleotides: TGTGCCAGCAGCTGGGACAGGGGGGAGATCTACGAGCAGTACTTC. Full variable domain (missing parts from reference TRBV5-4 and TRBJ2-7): ETGVTQSPTHLIKTRGQQVTLRCSSQSGHNTVSWYQQALGQGPQFIFQYYREEENGRGNFPPRFSGLQFPNYSSELNVNALELDDSALYLCASSWDRGEIYEQYFGPGTRLTVT.

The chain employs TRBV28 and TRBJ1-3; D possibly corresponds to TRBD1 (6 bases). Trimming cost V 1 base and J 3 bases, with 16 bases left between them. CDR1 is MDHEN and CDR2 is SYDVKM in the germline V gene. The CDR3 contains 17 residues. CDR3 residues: CASSLSGGRLYGNTIYF. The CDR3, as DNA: TGTGCCAGCAGTTTATCTGGGGGCCGGCTCTATGGAAACACCATATATTTT.

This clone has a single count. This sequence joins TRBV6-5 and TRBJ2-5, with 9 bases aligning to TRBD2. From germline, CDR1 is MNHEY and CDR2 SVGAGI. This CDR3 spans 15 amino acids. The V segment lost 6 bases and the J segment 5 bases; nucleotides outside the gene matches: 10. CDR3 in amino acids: CASRDGGGARETQYF. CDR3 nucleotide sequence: TGTGCCAGCAGGGACGGCGGGGGGGCCCGGGAGACCCAGTACTTC.

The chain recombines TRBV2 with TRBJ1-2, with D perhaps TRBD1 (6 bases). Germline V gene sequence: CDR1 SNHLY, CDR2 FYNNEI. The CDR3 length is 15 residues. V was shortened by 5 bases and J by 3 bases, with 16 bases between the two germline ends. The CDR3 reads CASSFRTVAHYGYTF. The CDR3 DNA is TGTGCCAGCAGTTTCCGGACAGTTGCACACTATGGCTACACCTTC.

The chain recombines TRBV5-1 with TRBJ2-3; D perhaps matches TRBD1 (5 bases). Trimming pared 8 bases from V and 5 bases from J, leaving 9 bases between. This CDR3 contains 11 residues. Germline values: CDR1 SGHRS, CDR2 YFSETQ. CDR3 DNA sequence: TGCGCCAGTGAGCAGGGAGATACGCAGTATTTT. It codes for CASEQGDTQYF. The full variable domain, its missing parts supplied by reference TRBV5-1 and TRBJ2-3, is KAGVTQTPRYLIKTRGQQVTLSCSPISGHRSVSWYQQTPGQGLQFLFEYFSETQRNKGNFPGRFSGRQFSNSRSEMNVSTLELGDSALYLCASEQGDTQYFGPGTRLTVL.

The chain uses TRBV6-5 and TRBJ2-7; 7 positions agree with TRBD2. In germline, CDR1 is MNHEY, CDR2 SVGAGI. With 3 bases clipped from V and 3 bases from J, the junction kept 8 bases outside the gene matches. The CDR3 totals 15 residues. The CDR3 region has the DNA TGTGCCAGCAGTTATGGGGAAGCGGGACGCTACGAGCAGTACTTC. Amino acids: CASSYGEAGRYEQYF.

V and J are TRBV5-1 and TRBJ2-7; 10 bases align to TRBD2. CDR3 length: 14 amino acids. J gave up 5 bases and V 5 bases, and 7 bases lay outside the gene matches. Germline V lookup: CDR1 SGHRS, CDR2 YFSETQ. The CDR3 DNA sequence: TGCGCCAGCAGTAAACTAGCGGGAAACCACGAGCAGTACTTC. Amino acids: CASSKLAGNHEQYF. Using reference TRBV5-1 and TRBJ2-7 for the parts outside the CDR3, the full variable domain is KAGVTQTPRYLIKTRGQQVTLSCSPISGHRSVSWYQQTPGQGLQFLFEYFSETQRNKGNFPGRFSGRQFSNSRSEMNVSTLELGDSALYLCASSKLAGNHEQYFGPGTRLTVT.

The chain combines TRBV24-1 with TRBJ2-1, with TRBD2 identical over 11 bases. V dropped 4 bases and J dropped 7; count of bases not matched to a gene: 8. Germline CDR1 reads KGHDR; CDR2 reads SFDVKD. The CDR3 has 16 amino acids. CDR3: CATSDHTSGRLNEQFF. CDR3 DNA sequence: TGTGCCACCAGTGACCATACTAGCGGGAGACTTAATGAGCAGTTCTTC.

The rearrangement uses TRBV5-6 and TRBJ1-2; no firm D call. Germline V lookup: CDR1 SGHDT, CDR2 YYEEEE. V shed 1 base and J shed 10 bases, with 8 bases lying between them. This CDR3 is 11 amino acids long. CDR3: CASSLLRDYTF. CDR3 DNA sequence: TGTGCCAGCAGCTTGTTGCGTGACTACACCTTC.

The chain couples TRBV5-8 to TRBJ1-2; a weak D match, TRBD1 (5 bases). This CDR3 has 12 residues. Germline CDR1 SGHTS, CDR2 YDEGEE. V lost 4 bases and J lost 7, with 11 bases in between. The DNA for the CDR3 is TGTGCCAGCAGCCGAGACAGTCGTGGCTACACCTTC. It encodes CASSRDSRGYTF.

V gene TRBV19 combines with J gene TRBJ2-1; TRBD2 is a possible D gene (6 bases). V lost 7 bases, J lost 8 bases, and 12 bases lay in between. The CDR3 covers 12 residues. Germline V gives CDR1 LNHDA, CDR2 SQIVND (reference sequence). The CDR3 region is CASILGGDEQFF. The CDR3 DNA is TGTGCCAGTATCCTGGGAGGAGATGAGCAGTTCTTC.

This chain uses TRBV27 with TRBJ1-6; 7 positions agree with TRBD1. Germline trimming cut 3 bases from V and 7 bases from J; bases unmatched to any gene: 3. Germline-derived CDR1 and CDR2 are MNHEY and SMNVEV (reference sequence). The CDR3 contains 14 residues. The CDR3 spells CASSFPTGNSPLHF. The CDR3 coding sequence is TGTGCCAGCAGTTTCCCGACAGGGAATTCACCCCTCCACTTT.

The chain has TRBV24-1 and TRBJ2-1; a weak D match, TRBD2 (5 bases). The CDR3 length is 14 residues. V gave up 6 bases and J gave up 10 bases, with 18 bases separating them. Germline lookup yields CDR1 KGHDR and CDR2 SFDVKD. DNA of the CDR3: TGTGCCACCAGTCGTAGCGACCTATCGGGGGAGCAGTTCTTC. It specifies CATSRSDLSGEQFF.